A single T cell receptor beta chain is shown here with its context. As processed by the authors: Reference gene primers were amplified, and this amplification served to estimate nucleated cell counts. The data were produced by immunoSEQ multiplex PCR, yet TCRdb's version contains in-frame clones alone and is incomplete. V and J calls and clone size are as listed in that table; D and trimming were resolved from the DNA. This table holds fewer than 200,000 clones, almost 85% found once. This sample is part of a study of blood T cell repertoires in COVID-19. Study context: Researchers got acute and convalescent COVID-19 samples from the United States, Italy and Spain. T cells, B-cell-depleted T cells, or PBMCs provided the cDNA or gDNA that served as material.

The germline CDR1 and CDR2 sequences are SEHNR and FQNEAQ (reference sequence). The germline V and J ends were trimmed by 0 bases and 2 bases, with 13 bases remaining between them. CDR3 length: 16 amino acids. The TCR originated in a man aged 35 to 55 who had recovered from COVID-19. This rearrangement joins TRBV7-9 to TRBJ1-1; tentatively, D is TRBD1 (6 bases). What was sequenced was peripheral blood. CDR3 sequence (DNA): TGTGCCAGCAGCTTAGCCCACGGGGGGCTCAACACTGAAGCTTTCTTT. Translating it yields CASSLAHGGLNTEAFF. Based on the CDR3 plus reference TRBV7-9 and TRBJ1-1, the full variable domain is DTGVSQNPRHKITKRGQNVTFRCDPISEHNRLYWYRQTLGQGPEFLTYFQNEAQLEKSRLLSDRFSAERPKGSFSTLEIQRTEQGDSAMYLCASSLAHGGLNTEAFFGQGTRLTVV.